These 19 T cell receptor beta chains were sequenced from one sample in a study of blood T cell repertoires in COVID-19. Clones were read by immunoSEQ multiplex PCR, and TCRdb kept only the in-frame ones, dropping some. The repertoire holds more than 300,000 clones, with 90% as singletons. The sequencing input was PBMCs or T cells enriched from blood (not recorded which). The receptors were gathered from a woman aged 25 to 39 who had been exposed to COVID-19.

V and J are TRBV7-2 and TRBJ1-1; D is uncertain. Trimming shortened V by 4 bases and J by 11 bases, and 8 bases separated the two germline ends. From germline, CDR1 is SGHTA and CDR2 FQGNSA. The CDR3 covers 10 residues. The CDR3 sequence: CASSSFSAFF. Here the CDR3 DNA reads TGTGCCAGCAGCTCTTTTTCGGCTTTCTTT.

DNA of the CDR3: TGTGCCAGTAGTATAGAAATAATCCGGGCAACTAATGAAAAACTGTTTTTT. This translates into CASSIEIIRATNEKLFF. The rearrangement links TRBV19 to TRBJ1-4; no reliable D call. Between the trimmed V and J ends, which lost 0 bases and 0 bases, there was a span of 11 bases. The CDR3 spans 17 residues. In germline, CDR1 is LNHDA, CDR2 SQIVND (reference sequence).

The V and J genes are TRBV11-2 and TRBJ1-4; 9 nucleotides align to TRBD1. Germline-derived CDR1 and CDR2 are SGHAT and FQNNGV. V shed 4 bases and J 8 bases; nucleotides not matched to a gene: 8. The length of the CDR3 is 15 residues. The CDR3 DNA is TGTGCCAGCAGCTCGCCGGGACAGGGAGAGGAAAAACTGTTTTTT. This sequence encodes CASSSPGQGEEKLFF.

In its sample, this clone was seen a few times. This sequence joins TRBV27 and TRBJ1-2, with a weak D call TRBD1 (6 bases). CDR3 length equals 13 residues. The V end lost 5 bases, the J end lost 4 bases, and 11 bases lay between the germline ends. Germline-derived CDR1 and CDR2 are MNHEY and SMNVEV (reference sequence). CDR3 nucleotides: TGTGCCAGCAGTGATACAGGGATCTATGGCTACACCTTC. It codes for CASSDTGIYGYTF.

This sequence joins TRBV2 and TRBJ1-1; D unclear. V lost 5 bases, J lost 11 bases, and 9 bases lay in between. The germline V gene has CDR1 SNHLY and CDR2 FYNNEI. This CDR3 comprises 10 residues. The CDR3 DNA reads as TGTGCCAGCAGTACCTATTATGCTTTCTTT. Translation gives CASSTYYAFF.

The chain has TRBV6-5 and TRBJ1-1; D possibly corresponds to TRBD1 (6 bases). Germline CDR1 is MNHEY and CDR2 is SVGAGI. The CDR3 sequence is 13 residues long. The V end was cut by 6 bases, the J end by 1 base, with 9 bases between. CDR3 residues: CASRIRGNTEAFF. The CDR3 region has the DNA TGTGCCAGCAGGATCAGGGGGAACACTGAAGCTTTCTTT.

The J gene is TRBJ2-3, the V gene TRBV9; 8 nucleotides align to TRBD2. The trim removed 2 bases at V and 5 bases at J, leaving 4 bases unmatched. The length of the CDR3 is 14 residues. In germline, CDR1 is SGDLS, CDR2 YYNGEE. CDR3 region: CASSVAGGGDTQYF. CDR3 in DNA: TGTGCCAGCAGCGTTGCGGGGGGCGGAGATACGCAGTATTTT.

V and J are TRBV7-6 and TRBJ1-1, with a tentative D call TRBD1 (5 bases). Germline-derived CDR1 and CDR2 are SGHVS and FNYEAQ. Trimming shortened V by 4 bases and J by 1 base, and 13 bases separated the two germline ends. CDR3 length equals 15 residues. DNA for the CDR3: TGTGCCAGCAGCTGGTTAGGGGCCCAGAACACTGAAGCTTTCTTT. Translated: CASSWLGAQNTEAFF.

J is TRBJ1-2 and V is TRBV12-3 or TRBV12-4, with D uncertain. The CDR3 spans 13 residues. Trimming cost V 7 bases and J 2 bases, with 11 bases left between them. CDR3 nucleotides: TGTGCCAGCAACTTGGGCTCCAACTATGGCTACACCTTC. Translating gives CASNLGSNYGYTF.

The chain combines TRBV28 with TRBJ2-1; the match to TRBD2 covers 12 bases. The CDR3 has 15 residues. Trimming took 5 bases from V and 9 from J; bases not matched to a gene: 8. Germline loops: CDR1 MDHEN, CDR2 SYDVKM. The CDR3 region is CASSTASGGAGEQFF. Here the CDR3 DNA reads TGTGCCAGCAGTACTGCTAGCGGGGGGGCTGGTGAGCAGTTCTTC.

In its sample, this clone was seen a few times. The chain recombines TRBV5-8 with TRBJ1-4; TRBD1 matches 11 bases. The germline V gene has CDR1 SGHTS and CDR2 YDEGEE. After removal of 4 bases from V and 8 bases from J, the junction contained 4 bases not matched to a gene. The CDR3 contains 14 residues. In DNA form, the CDR3 reads TGTGCCAGCAGCCCCGGGGACAGGGGGGAAAAACTGTTTTTT. Translation: CASSPGDRGEKLFF.

This chain links TRBV6-5 with TRBJ1-2, with 7 positions matching TRBD1. The J segment lost 3 bases and the V segment lost 2 bases, leaving 9 bases of the junction unmatched. Germline V CDR1 and CDR2: MNHEY, SVGAGI. There are 16 residues in the CDR3. The CDR3 spells CASSYGRGAGDYGYTF. In DNA form, the CDR3 reads TGTGCCAGCAGTTACGGCAGGGGGGCTGGGGACTATGGCTACACCTTC.

This chain connects TRBV21-1 to TRBJ1-2; the table's D call of TRBD1 was not tested on the DNA. TRBV21-1 is termed a pseudogene. The CDR3 spans 16 residues. The CDR3 coding sequence is TGTGCCAGCAGCAAAGCGGGACACCCTACTAACTATGGCTACACCTTC. Residues: CASSKAGHPTNYGYTF.

This chain connects TRBV6-1 to TRBJ2-2; TRBD1 matches at 8 bases. The germline V gene has CDR1 MNHNS and CDR2 SASEGT. The CDR3 runs 15 residues. V lost 3 bases, J lost 3 bases, and 3 bases stayed unmatched. The CDR3 loop is CASSDTGGDTGELFF. In nucleotides, the CDR3 is TGTGCCAGCAGTGACACAGGGGGTGACACCGGGGAGCTGTTTTTT.

This clone has only one observation. The sample contains more than one DNA sequence encoding this CDR3. The chain employs TRBV21-1 and TRBJ1-3; the D call TRBD1 from the table was never checked on the DNA. TRBV21-1 constitutes a pseudogene. The CDR3 loop spans 17 amino acids. CDR3 DNA sequence: TGTGCCAGCAGCAAAGGGGGACAGGGCCCCTCTGGAAACACCATATATTTT. Amino acid sequence: CASSKGGQGPSGNTIYF.

This rearrangement joins TRBV6-5 to TRBJ1-5; 7 bases are shared with TRBD1. Germline CDR1 is MNHEY and CDR2 is SVGAGI. Germline trimming cut 8 bases from V and 3 bases from J; bases unmatched to any gene: 4. This CDR3 comprises 13 residues. The CDR3 sequence: CASYRGYNQPQHF. The CDR3 DNA reads TGTGCCAGCTACAGGGGATACAATCAGCCCCAGCATTTT.

V usage is TRBV5-5 and J usage is TRBJ2-5; D is perhaps TRBD2 (5 bases). Germline V lookup: CDR1 SGHKS, CDR2 YYEKEE (reference sequence). This CDR3 region has 15 residues. Trimming took off 1 base at V and 4 bases at J, with 14 bases between the two ends. The CDR3 protein is CASSLFTGSGETQYF. The CDR3, as DNA: TGTGCCAGCAGCTTGTTCACGGGGTCCGGAGAGACCCAGTACTTC.

This chain connects TRBV27 to TRBJ1-6; TRBD1 matches at 10 bases. The germline V gene encodes CDR1 MNHEY and CDR2 SMNVEV (reference sequence). The junction had 9 bases not matched to a gene; V was cut back by 6 bases and J by 10 bases. This CDR3 comprises 15 residues. The CDR3 DNA sequence: TGTGCCAGCAGCTTCGGGACAGGGGTTTACTCACCCCTCCACTTT. Translation: CASSFGTGVYSPLHF.

This chain connects TRBV9 to TRBJ2-1; 10 positions agree with TRBD2. CDR3 length: 17 residues. The germline gives CDR1 SGDLS, CDR2 YYNGEE. V lost 4 bases to trimming and J lost 6 bases; unmatched junction nucleotides: 13. This CDR3 reads CASSSRSLAGAPNEQFF. CDR3 DNA sequence: TGTGCCAGCAGCTCCCGGTCTCTAGCGGGGGCCCCCAATGAGCAGTTCTTC.